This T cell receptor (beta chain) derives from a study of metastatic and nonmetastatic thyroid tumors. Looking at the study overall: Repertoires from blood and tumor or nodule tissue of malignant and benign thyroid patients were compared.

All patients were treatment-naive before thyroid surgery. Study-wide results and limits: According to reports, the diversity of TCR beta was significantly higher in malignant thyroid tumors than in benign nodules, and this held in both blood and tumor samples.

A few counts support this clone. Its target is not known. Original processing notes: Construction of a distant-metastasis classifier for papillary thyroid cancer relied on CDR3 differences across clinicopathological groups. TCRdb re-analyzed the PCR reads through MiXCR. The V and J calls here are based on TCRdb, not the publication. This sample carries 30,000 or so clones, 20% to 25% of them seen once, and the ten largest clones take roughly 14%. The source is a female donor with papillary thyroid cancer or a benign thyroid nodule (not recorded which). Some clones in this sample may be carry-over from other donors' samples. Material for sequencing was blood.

Here the CDR3 DNA reads TGCGCCAGCAGTGAGGCCGGGCTCTGGGGAGGAATCTATGGCTACACCTTC. This codes for CASSEAGLWGGIYGYTF. This chain uses TRBV10-2 with TRBJ1-2; D is undetermined. Trimming removed 2 bases at V and 4 bases at J, with 20 bases between. CDR3 length: 17 amino acids. CDR1 is WSHSY, CDR2 SAAADI, per germline.